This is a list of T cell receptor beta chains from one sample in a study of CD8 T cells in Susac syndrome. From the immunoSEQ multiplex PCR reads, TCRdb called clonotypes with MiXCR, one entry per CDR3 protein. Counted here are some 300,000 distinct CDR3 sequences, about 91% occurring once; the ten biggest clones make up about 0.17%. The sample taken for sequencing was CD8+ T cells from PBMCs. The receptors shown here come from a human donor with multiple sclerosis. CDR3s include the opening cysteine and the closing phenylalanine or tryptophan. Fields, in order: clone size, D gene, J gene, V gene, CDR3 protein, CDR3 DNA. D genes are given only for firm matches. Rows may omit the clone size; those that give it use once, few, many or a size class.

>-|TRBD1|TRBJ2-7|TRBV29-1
CSVGRDRGFEQYF
TGCAGCGTTGGAAGGGACAGGGGGTTCGAGCAGTACTTC
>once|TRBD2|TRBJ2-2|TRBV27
CASSRLTGEWLAGGTGELFF
TGTGCCAGCAGCCGCCTGACAGGGGAATGGCTAGCGGGAGGGACCGGGGAGCTGTTTTTT
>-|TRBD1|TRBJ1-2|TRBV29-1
CSVEGGQLNYGYTF
TGCAGCGTTGAGGGGGGACAGTTAAACTATGGCTACACCTTC
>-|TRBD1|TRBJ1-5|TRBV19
CASSTQGGYSNQPQHF
TGTGCCAGTAGTACCCAGGGGGGTTATAGCAATCAGCCCCAGCATTTT
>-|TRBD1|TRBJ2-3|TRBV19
CASNRGQGTNTDTQYF
TGTGCCAGTAACCGTGGACAGGGGACGAACACAGATACGCAGTATTTT
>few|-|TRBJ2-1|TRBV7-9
CASSLVGGLYNEQFF
TGTGCCAGCAGCTTAGTGGGGGGCCTTTACAATGAGCAGTTCTTC
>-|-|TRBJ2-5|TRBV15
CATSRAQAMETQYF
TGTGCCACCAGCAGAGCGCAGGCAATGGAGACCCAGTACTTC
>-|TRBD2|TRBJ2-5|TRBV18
CASSRSLAGGIQETQYF
TGTGCCAGCTCACGATCCTTAGCGGGGGGTATCCAAGAGACCCAGTACTTC
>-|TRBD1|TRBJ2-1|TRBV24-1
CATSDSPFDRGPPEQFF
TGTGCCACCAGTGATTCCCCCTTCGACAGGGGACCACCTGAGCAGTTCTTC
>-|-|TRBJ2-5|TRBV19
CAVGGWETQYF
TGTGCTGTGGGGGGTTGGGAGACCCAGTACTTC
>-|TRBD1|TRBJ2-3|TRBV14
CASNEGRGGAADTQYF
TGTGCCAGCAACGAAGGGCGAGGGGGCGCGGCAGATACGCAGTATTTT
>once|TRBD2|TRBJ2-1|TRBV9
CASSGTSSEQFF
TGTGCCAGCAGCGGGACTAGCTCAGAGCAGTTCTTC
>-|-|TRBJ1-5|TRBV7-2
CASSLVSVDLGQPQHF
TGTGCCAGCAGCTTAGTGTCTGTGGATCTGGGTCAGCCCCAGCATTTT
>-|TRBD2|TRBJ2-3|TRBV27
CASALEPGLVGDTQYF
TGTGCCAGCGCATTGGAGCCGGGACTAGTAGGAGATACGCAGTATTTT
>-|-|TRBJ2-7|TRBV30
CAWSVQRGYEQYF
TGTGCCTGGAGTGTACAGCGCGGCTACGAGCAGTACTTC
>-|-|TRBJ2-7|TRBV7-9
CASSFPGRGYEQYF
TGTGCCAGCAGCTTTCCGGGAAGGGGGTACGAGCAGTACTTC
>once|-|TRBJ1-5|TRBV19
CASSMADGQPQHF
TGTGCCAGTAGTATGGCAGACGGTCAGCCCCAGCATTTT
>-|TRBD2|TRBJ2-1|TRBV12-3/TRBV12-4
CASSSLAGGQNNEQFF
TGTGCCAGCAGTTCTCTAGCGGGGGGGCAGAACAATGAGCAGTTCTTC
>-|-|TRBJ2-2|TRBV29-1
CSVVKGTGELFF
TGCAGCGTTGTTAAGGGAACCGGGGAGCTGTTTTTT
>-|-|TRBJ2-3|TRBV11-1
CASSLLEAGGDTQYF
TGTGCCAGCAGCTTACTAGAGGCCGGAGGAGATACGCAGTATTTT
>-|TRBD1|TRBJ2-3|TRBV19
CASSMNTRGSDTQYF
TGTGCCAGTAGTATGAACACCAGGGGGTCGGATACGCAGTATTTT
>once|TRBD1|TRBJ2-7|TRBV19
CASTPTGTYEQYF
TGTGCCAGTACCCCGACAGGGACCTACGAGCAGTACTTC
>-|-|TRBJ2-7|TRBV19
CASSTEGFPYEQYF
TGTGCCAGTAGTACAGAGGGGTTCCCCTACGAGCAGTACTTC
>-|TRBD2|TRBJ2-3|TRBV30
CAWSFGAGAGTDTQYF
TGTGCCTGGAGTTTCGGGGCGGGAGCCGGCACAGATACGCAGTATTTT
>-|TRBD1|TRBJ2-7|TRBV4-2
CASSQEGTAFYEQYF
TGTGCCAGCAGCCAAGAAGGGACAGCCTTTTACGAGCAGTACTTC
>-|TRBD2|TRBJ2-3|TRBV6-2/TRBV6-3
CASSYSTAGGPDTQYF
TGTGCCAGCAGTTACTCGACGGCGGGGGGCCCAGATACGCAGTATTTT
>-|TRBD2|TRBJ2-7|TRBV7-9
CASSLGLASEQYF
TGTGCCAGCAGCCTCGGACTAGCGTCCGAGCAGTACTTC
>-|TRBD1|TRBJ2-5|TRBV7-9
CASSPPGGYQETQYF
TGTGCCAGCAGCCCCCCAGGGGGTTATCAAGAGACCCAGTACTTC
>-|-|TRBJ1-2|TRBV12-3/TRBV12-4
CASSPVGGYGYTF
TGTGCCAGCAGCCCAGTGGGCGGCTATGGCTACACCTTC
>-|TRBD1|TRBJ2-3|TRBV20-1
CSARTGEASTDTQYF
TGCAGTGCCAGGACAGGGGAGGCTAGCACAGATACGCAGTATTTT
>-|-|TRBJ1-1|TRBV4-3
CASSQVEALHTEAFF
TGCGCCAGCAGCCAAGTGGAGGCACTCCATACTGAAGCCTTCTTT
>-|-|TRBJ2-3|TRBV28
CASSPRIRTDTQYF
TGTGCCAGCAGCCCACGGATCAGAACAGATACGCAGTATTTT
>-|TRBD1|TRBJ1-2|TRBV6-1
CASSEAIRSPGQGPSYGYTF
TGTGCCAGCAGTGAAGCAATTAGGAGTCCGGGACAGGGTCCTTCCTATGGCTACACCTTC
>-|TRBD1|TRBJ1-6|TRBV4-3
CASSQEGQGNSPLHF
TGCGCCAGCAGCCAAGAAGGACAGGGAAATTCACCCCTCCACTTT
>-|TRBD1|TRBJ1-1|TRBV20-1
CSARDGQGPNTEAFF
TGCAGTGCTAGAGATGGACAGGGGCCGAACACTGAAGCTTTCTTT
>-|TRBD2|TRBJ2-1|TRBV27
CASSDGTSGFEQFF
TGTGCCAGCAGTGACGGGACTAGCGGATTTGAGCAGTTCTTC
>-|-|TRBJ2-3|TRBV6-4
CASSDSREGADTQYF
TGTGCCAGCAGTGACTCCCGGGAGGGGGCGGATACGCAGTATTTT
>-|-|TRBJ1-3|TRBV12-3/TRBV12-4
CASSSTDSTSGNTIYF
TGTGCCAGCAGTTCCACCGACAGCACCTCTGGAAACACCATATATTTT
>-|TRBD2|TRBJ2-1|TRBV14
CASSQETSGRVYNEQFF
TGTGCCAGCAGCCAAGAAACTAGCGGGAGGGTCTACAATGAGCAGTTCTTC
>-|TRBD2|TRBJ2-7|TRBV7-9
CASTGASGFNYEQYF
TGTGCCAGCACCGGGGCTAGCGGATTCAACTACGAGCAGTACTTC
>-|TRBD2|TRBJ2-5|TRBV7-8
CASSFIASGTGETQYF
TGTGCCAGCAGCTTTATCGCTAGCGGGACCGGGGAGACCCAGTACTTC
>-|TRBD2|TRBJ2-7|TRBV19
CASSIVASGYSYEQYF
TGTGCCAGTAGTATAGTGGCTAGCGGTTACTCCTACGAGCAGTACTTC
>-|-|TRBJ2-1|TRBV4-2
CASSQEEGIYNEQFF
TGTGCCAGCAGCCAAGAAGAGGGGATCTACAATGAGCAGTTCTTC
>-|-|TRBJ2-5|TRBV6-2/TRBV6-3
CASSYWRLKTQYF
TGTGCCAGCAGTTACTGGAGGTTGAAGACCCAGTACTTC
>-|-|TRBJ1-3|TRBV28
CASNVGNTIYF
TGTGCCAGCAATGTGGGAAACACCATATATTTT
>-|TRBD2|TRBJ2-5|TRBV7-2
CASSELAGGPVETQYF
TGTGCCAGCAGCGAACTAGCGGGAGGGCCCGTAGAGACCCAGTACTTC
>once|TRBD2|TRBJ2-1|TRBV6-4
CASSRTSGSINEQFF
TGTGCCAGCAGTAGGACTAGCGGGAGCATCAATGAGCAGTTCTTC
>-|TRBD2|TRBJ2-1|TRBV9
CASSVGGGGVNEQFF
TGTGCCAGCAGCGTAGGCGGGGGGGGTGTGAATGAGCAGTTCTTC
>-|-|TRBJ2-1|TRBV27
CASRSGNEQFF
TGTGCCAGCAGATCTGGCAATGAGCAGTTCTTC
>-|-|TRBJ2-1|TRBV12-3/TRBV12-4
CASSLGGMGAKYNEQFF
TGTGCCAGCAGTTTAGGGGGTATGGGGGCGAAATACAATGAGCAGTTCTTC
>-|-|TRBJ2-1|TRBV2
CASRAPEGEQFF
TGTGCCAGCAGAGCCCCCGAAGGGGAGCAGTTCTTC
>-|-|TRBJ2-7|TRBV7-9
CASSLGIGARYEQYF
TGTGCCAGCAGCTTAGGTATAGGGGCACGGTACGAGCAGTACTTC
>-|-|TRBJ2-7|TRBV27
CASSLSRETPLYEQYF
TGTGCCAGCAGTTTATCGCGTGAAACCCCCCTCTACGAGCAGTACTTC
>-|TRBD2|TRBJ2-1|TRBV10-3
CAISESSGGTDNEQFF
TGTGCCATCAGTGAGTCATCCGGGGGGACCGACAATGAGCAGTTCTTC